This TCR beta chain comes out of a study of PD-L1 blockade in urothelial cancer. Study information: The year 2014 saw patients start atezolizumab, 1,200 mg intravenously every 3 weeks. Once treatment had started, blood was analyzed at 3 weeks (second dose) and again at 6 weeks.

The time point denotes: peripheral blood 6 weeks after treatment start. Patients' cancers were locally advanced or metastatic urothelial carcinomas. The CDR3 consists of 13 residues. CDR1 and CDR2 from the germline V gene are SQVTM and ANQGSEA. V was clipped by 6 bases and J by 8 bases, with 14 bases between them. This clone was observed a single time. Assay used: immunoSEQ multiplex PCR; TCRdb lists only in-frame clones, some missing. The sample has about 45,000 clones; around 80% are singletons. V gene TRBV29-1 combines with J gene TRBJ1-6; D is uncertain. This clonotype was obtained from a man in his 60s with urothelial cancer. This specimen consisted of PBMCs, obtained around atezolizumab (anti-PD-L1) treatment. The DNA for the CDR3 is TGCAGCGTCCGAAGGGTGGAGGATTCACCCCTCCACTTT. As protein: CSVRRVEDSPLHF.